The following is a T cell receptor beta chain sequence with its context. TCR beta was sequenced from blood CD8+ and CD4+ T cells. Negative isolation was used for CD8+ and CD4+ T cells, and FACS enrichment was applied to TEMRA cells. This specimen comes from a study of CD8 T cells in Susac syndrome. RNA in amounts of roughly 0.45 to 1 ug was reverse transcribed with random hexamers. TCR beta CDR3 was amplified by immunoSEQ covering 54 Vbeta and 13 Jbeta. MiXCR, run by TCRdb on the immunoSEQ multiplex PCR reads, gives a single entry per CDR3 protein. Of under 200,000 distinct CDR3 sequences listed, 90% to 95% are singletons. The sequencing input was CD4+ T cells from PBMCs. The source of this sequence is a human donor in good health.

CDR3 region: CAWSVLSGFDSPLHF. As DNA, the CDR3 is TGTGCCTGGAGTGTACTTTCTGGTTTCGATTCACCCCTCCACTTT. This sequence joins TRBV30 and TRBJ1-6; D ambiguous. V gave up 0 bases and J gave up 8 bases, with 14 bases separating them. CDR1 GTSNPN and CDR2 SVGIG come from the germline V gene (reference sequence). The CDR3 runs 15 residues.